The sequence of this T cell receptor (beta chain) was determined in a study of blood T cell repertoires in COVID-19. The wider study: Whether acute or convalescent, the COVID-19 samples came from the United States, Italy and Spain. Sources were T cells, B-cell-depleted T cells, or PBMCs; the material itself was cDNA or gDNA.

Per the original methods: Scientists estimated how many nucleated cells there were by amplifying reference gene primers. Clones were read by immunoSEQ multiplex PCR, and TCRdb kept only the in-frame ones, dropping some. V, J and clone size reflect that table, while D and trimming were determined from the DNA. The sample has tens of thousands of clones, 70% to 90% seen once; the top ten hold around a third. The CDR3 has 15 amino acids. The V gene lost 4 bases and the J gene lost 7 bases, with 14 bases spanning the gap. Germline V gives CDR1 MNHEY, CDR2 SVGEGT. The sequence was obtained from a man in his 70s with acute or convalescent COVID-19. The J gene is TRBJ1-6, the V gene TRBV6-2 or TRBV6-3; weak D call: TRBD1 (5 bases). The sample consisted of peripheral blood. The CDR3 region has the DNA TGTGCCAGCAGTTTACATCAGGGCTACAATTCACCCCTCCACTTT. This codes for CASSLHQGYNSPLHF.